This T cell receptor beta chain is drawn from a study of molecular identifiers for immune sequencing clone quantification. This CDR3 is 18 amino acids long. V was pared by 6 bases and J by 4 bases, with 16 bases of the junction left unmatched. CD8+CD4-CCR7+CD45RA+ cells were sorted as naive CD8 T cells. The sample holds many counts of this clonotype. Its target is not known. The bulk TCR libraries were made with methods described before and with listed TCR primers. One entry per CDR3 protein results from TCRdb running MiXCR on the PCR reads. The sample yields under 600,000 distinct CDR3 sequences, about 26% seen once. Regarding the study as a whole: Beyond 20 RNA copies, clones held over 99% of effector molecules, compared with under 1% in naive cells.

This clonotype was sampled from a human donor in good health. Some libraries in this study had Jurkat cell RNA spiked in. Sequenced material: naive CD8+ T cells from blood, with Jurkat cell RNA spiked in. As to subset: FACS-sorted CD8+CD4-CCR7+CD45RA+ naive T cells. This rearrangement joins TRBV12-3 or TRBV12-4 to TRBJ1-1, with TRBD1 matching 11 bases. CDR3 DNA: TGTGCCAGCAGAACCTTTACGGGACAGGGGGTTGTTGTCACTGAAGCTTTCTTT. This gives the protein CASRTFTGQGVVVTEAFF.